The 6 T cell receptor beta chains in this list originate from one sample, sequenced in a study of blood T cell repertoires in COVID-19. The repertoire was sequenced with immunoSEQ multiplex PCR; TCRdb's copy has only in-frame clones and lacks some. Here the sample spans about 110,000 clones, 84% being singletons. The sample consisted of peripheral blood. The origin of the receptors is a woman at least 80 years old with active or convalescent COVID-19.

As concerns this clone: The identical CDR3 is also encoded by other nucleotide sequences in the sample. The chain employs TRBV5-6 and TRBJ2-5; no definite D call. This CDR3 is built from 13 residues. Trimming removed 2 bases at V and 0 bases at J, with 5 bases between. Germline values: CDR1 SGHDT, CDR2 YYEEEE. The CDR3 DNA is TGTGCCAGCAGCTTCAGGTACCAAGAGACCCAGTACTTC. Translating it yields CASSFRYQETQYF.

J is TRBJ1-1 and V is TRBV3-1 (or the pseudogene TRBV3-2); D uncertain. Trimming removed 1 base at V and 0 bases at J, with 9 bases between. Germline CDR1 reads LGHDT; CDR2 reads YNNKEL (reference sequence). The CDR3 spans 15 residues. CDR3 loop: CASSQVRAMNTEAFF. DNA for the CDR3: TGTGCCAGCAGCCAAGTAAGAGCCATGAACACTGAAGCTTTCTTT.

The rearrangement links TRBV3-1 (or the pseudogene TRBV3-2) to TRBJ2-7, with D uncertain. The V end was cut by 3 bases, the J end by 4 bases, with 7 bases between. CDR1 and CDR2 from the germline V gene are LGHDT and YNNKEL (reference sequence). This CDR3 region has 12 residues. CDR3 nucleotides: TGTGCCAGCAGCCAGGCGGATTACGAGCAGTACTTC. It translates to CASSQADYEQYF.

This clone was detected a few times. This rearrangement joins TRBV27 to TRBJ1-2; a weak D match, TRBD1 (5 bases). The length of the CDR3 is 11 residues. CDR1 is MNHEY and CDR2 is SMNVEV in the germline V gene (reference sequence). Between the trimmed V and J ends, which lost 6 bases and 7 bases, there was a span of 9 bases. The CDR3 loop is CASSPGFGYTF. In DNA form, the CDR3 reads TGTGCCAGCAGCCCAGGGTTTGGCTACACCTTC.

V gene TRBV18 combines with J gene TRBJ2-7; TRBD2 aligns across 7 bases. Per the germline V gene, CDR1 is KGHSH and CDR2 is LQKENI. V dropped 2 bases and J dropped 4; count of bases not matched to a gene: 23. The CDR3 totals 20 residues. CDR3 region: CASSPLLGGPPKGENYEQYF. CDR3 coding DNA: TGTGCCAGCTCACCATTATTGGGAGGGCCCCCCAAAGGGGAAAATTACGAGCAGTACTTC.

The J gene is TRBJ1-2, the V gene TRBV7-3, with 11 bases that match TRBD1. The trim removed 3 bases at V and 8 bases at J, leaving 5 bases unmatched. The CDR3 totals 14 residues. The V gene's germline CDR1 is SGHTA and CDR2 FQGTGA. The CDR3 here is CASSFGTGGRGYTF. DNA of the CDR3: TGTGCCAGCAGCTTCGGGACAGGGGGTAGAGGCTACACCTTC.